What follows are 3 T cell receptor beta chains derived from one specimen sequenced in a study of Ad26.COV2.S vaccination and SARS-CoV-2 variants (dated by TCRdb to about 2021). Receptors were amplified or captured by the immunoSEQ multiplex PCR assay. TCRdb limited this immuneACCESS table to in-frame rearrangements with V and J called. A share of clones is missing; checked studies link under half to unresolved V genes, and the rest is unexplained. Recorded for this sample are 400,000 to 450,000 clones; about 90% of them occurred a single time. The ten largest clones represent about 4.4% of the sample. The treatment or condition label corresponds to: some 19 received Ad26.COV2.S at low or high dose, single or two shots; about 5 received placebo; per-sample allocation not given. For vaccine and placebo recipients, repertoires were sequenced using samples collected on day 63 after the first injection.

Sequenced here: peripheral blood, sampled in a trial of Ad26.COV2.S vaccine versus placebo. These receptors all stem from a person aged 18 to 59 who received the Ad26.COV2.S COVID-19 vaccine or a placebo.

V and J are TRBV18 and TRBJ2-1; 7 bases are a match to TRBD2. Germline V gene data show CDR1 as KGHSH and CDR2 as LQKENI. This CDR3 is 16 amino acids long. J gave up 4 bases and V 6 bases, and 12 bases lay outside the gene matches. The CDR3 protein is CASSPQVGEGYNEQFF. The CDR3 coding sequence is TGTGCCAGCTCCCCGCAGGTCGGGGAGGGTTACAATGAGCAGTTCTTC.

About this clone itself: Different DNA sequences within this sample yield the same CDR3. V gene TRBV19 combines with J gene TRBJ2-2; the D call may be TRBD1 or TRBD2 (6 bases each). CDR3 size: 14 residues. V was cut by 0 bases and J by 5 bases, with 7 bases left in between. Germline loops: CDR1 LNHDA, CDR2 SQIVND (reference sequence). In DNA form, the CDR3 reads TGTGCCAGTAGTATAGAAGGGGGGACCGGGGAGCTGTTTTTT. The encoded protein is CASSIEGGTGELFF.

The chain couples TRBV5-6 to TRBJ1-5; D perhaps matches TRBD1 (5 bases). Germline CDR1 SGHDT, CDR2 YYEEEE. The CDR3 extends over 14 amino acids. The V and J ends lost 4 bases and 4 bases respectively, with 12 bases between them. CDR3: CASSPGTENQPQHF. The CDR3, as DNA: TGTGCCAGCAGCCCCGGGACGGAGAATCAGCCCCAGCATTTT.